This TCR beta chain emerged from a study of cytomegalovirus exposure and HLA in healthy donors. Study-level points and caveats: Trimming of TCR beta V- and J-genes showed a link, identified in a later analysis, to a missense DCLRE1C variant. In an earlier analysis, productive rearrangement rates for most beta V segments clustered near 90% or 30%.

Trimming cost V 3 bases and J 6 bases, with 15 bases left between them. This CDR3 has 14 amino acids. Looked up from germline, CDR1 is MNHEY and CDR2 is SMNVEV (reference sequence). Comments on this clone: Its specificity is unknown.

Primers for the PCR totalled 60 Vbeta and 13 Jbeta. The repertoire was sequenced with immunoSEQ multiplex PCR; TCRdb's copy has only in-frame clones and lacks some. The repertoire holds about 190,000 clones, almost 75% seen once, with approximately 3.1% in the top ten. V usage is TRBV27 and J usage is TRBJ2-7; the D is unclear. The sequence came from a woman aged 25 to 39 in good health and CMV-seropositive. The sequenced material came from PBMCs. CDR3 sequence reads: CASSFSSPRSEQYF. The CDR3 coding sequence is TGTGCCAGCAGTTTCTCCTCCCCGCGGTCCGAGCAGTACTTC.